Presented here are 10 T cell receptor beta chains from one specimen sequenced in a study of blood T cell repertoires in COVID-19 (dated by TCRdb to 2019 to 2021). Library preparation was by the immunoSEQ multiplex PCR assay. Imported from immuneACCESS, the table was reduced by TCRdb to in-frame sequences with V and J called. These copies leave out some clones; in studies compared against another copy, an unresolved V gene accounts for under half, and the cause of the remainder is not known. For this sample the table gives approximately 230,000 clones, of which nearly 90% were detected only once. The top ten constitute around 2% of the sample. Sequencing used peripheral blood. These receptors were taken from a woman between 40 and 55 years old who had recovered from COVID-19.

The V gene is TRBV15, the J gene TRBJ1-2; D gene unclear. This CDR3 is built from 15 residues. Germline V lookup: CDR1 LNHNV, CDR2 YYDKDF (reference sequence). The ends were cut back, 5 bases at V and 0 bases at J, with 13 bases in the middle. The CDR3, as DNA: TGTGCCACCAGCGCGGGGTATCAAGCTAACTATGGCTACACCTTC. Amino acid sequence: CATSAGYQANYGYTF.

The chain uses TRBV6-6 and TRBJ2-6, with D perhaps TRBD1 (6 bases). Between the trimmed V and J ends, which lost 5 bases and 2 bases, there was a span of 13 bases. The CDR3 contains 16 residues. The V gene's germline CDR1 is MNHNY and CDR2 SVGAGI (reference sequence). CDR3 residues: CASSPGTFTGANVLTF. The CDR3 DNA is TGTGCCAGCAGTCCCGGGACATTCACTGGGGCCAACGTCCTGACTTTC.

The chain uses TRBV19 and TRBJ2-5; D gene unclear. The ends were cut back, 2 bases at V and 1 base at J, with 11 bases in the middle. The CDR3 consists of 15 residues. Germline V gene lookup returns CDR1 LNHDA and CDR2 SQIVND (reference sequence). The CDR3 here is CASSILASGQETQYF. In DNA form, the CDR3 reads TGTGCCAGTAGTATACTCGCCTCGGGCCAAGAGACCCAGTACTTC.

The chain joins TRBV4-3 to TRBJ2-2; TRBD2 agrees at 11 bases. The V and J ends lost 4 bases and 1 base, in that order; junction bases with no gene match: 2. In germline, CDR1 is LGHNA, CDR2 YSLEER. The CDR3 has 16 residues. CDR3 region: CASSLGLAGNTGELFF. The CDR3 DNA reads TGCGCCAGCAGCCTCGGACTAGCGGGGAACACCGGGGAGCTGTTTTTT.

The CDR3 here is CASSSTGTNQPQHF. CDR3 nucleotide sequence: TGTGCCAGCAGTTCGACAGGGACCAATCAGCCCCAGCATTTT. The chain links TRBV6-2 or TRBV6-3 to TRBJ1-5; 7 bases map to TRBD1. The germline CDR1 and CDR2 sequences are MNHEY and SVGEGT. V trimming: 4 bases; J trimming: 3 bases; junction bases outside the gene matches: 3. CDR3 size: 14 residues.

The genes are TRBV19 and TRBJ1-4, with unresolved D. Germline V gene lookup returns CDR1 LNHDA and CDR2 SQIVND (reference sequence). The length of the CDR3 is 14 residues. Trimming removed 3 bases at V and 0 bases at J, with 5 bases between. CDR3 loop: CASSMGSTNEKLFF. In DNA form, the CDR3 reads TGTGCCAGTAGTATGGGCTCAACTAATGAAAAACTGTTTTTT.

The J gene is TRBJ2-2, the V gene TRBV12-2; the table's TRBD2 call for D was not verified on the DNA. TRBV12-2 is assigned pseudogene status. CDR3 length equals 22 residues. CDR3 amino acids: CASRLAFPQTTTPIPRTGELFF. The CDR3, as DNA: TGTGCAAGTCGCTTAGCCTTTCCACAAACTACCACTCCAATACCACGCACCGGGGAGCTGTTTTTT.

The DNA of the CDR3 is TGTGCCTGGGCCCGGGGGAGAGGACAGTACTTC. Amino acid sequence: CAWARGRGQYF. The chain couples TRBV30 to TRBJ2-7; tentatively, D is TRBD2 (6 bases). The germline V and J ends were trimmed by 5 bases and 10 bases, with 15 bases remaining between them. This CDR3 comprises 11 residues. Germline values: CDR1 GTSNPN, CDR2 SVGIG (reference sequence). The variable domain in full, completed from reference TRBV30 and TRBJ2-7, reads SQTIHQWPATLVQPVGSPLSLECTVEGTSNPNLYWYRQAAGRGLQLLFYSVGIGQISSEVPQNLSASRPQDRQFILSSKKLLLSDSGFYLCAWARGRGQYFGPGTRLTVT.

V gene TRBV19 combines with J gene TRBJ2-7; D is possibly TRBD1 (5 bases). CDR3 size: 15 residues. Looked up from germline, CDR1 is LNHDA and CDR2 is SQIVND (reference sequence). V lost 2 bases and J lost 7, with 18 bases in between. For the CDR3, the DNA is TGTGCCAGTAGTATATCCGCCGGACACCCTAGGGAGCAGTACTTC. This gives the protein CASSISAGHPREQYF.

V is TRBV24-1 and J is TRBJ2-3; 10 nucleotides align to TRBD2. The V and J ends lost 3 bases and 5 bases, in that order; junction bases with no gene match: 10. Germline V gene data show CDR1 as KGHDR and CDR2 as SFDVKD. The length of the CDR3 is 17 residues. The CDR3 DNA sequence: TGTGCCACCAGTGATCTAAGCGGGAGGGCCTTTGGAGATACGCAGTATTTT. It codes for CATSDLSGRAFGDTQYF.